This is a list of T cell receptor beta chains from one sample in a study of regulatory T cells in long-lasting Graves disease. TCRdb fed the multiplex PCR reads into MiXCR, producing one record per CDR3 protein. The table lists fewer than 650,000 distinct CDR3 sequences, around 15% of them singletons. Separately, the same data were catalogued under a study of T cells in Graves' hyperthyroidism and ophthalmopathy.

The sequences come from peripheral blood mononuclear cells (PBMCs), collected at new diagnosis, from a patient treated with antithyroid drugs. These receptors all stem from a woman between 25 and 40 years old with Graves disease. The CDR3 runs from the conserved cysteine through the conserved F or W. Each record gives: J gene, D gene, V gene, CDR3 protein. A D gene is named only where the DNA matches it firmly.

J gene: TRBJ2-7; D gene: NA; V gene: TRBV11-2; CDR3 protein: CASSFPDYYEQYF
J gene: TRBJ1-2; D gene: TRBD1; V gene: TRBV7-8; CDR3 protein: CASSMDRAYGYTF
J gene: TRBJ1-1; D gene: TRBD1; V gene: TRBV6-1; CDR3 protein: CASSKGQMNTEAFF
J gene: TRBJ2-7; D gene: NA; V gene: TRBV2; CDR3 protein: CATTPPNEQYF
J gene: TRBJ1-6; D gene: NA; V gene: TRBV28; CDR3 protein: CASSLRGVARFFNSPLHF
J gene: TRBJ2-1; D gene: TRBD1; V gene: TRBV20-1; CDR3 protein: CSAPDRAIEQFF
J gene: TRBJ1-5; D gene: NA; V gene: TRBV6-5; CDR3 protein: CASSSPERYSNQPQHF
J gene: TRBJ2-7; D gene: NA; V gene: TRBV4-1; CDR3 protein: CASSQERFSYEQYF
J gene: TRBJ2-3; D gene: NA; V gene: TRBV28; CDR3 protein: CASSSGTTVGTQYF
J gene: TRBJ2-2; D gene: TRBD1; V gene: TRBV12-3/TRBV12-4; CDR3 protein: CASKMGQVGELFF
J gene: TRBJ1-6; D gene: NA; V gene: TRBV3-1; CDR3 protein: CASSQVRNNSPLHF
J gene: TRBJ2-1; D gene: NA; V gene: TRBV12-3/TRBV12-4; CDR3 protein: CASNALGVNEQFF
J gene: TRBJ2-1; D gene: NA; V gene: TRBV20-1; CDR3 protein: CSGTRNEQFF
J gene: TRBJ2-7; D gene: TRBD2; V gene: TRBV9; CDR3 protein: CASSVAPGGGYEQYF
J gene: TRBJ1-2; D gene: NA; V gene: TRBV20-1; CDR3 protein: CSAGGGGGYTF